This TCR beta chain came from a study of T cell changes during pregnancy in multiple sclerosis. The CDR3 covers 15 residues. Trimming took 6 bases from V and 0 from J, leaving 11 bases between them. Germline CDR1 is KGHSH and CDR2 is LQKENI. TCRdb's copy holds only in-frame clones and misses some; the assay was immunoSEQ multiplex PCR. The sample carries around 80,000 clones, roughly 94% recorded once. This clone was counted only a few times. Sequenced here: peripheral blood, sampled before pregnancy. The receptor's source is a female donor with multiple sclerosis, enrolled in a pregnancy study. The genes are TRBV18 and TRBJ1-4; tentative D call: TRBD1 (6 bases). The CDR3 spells CASSPRGSTNEKLFF. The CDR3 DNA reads TGTGCCAGCTCCCCAAGGGGGTCAACTAATGAAAAACTGTTTTTT.